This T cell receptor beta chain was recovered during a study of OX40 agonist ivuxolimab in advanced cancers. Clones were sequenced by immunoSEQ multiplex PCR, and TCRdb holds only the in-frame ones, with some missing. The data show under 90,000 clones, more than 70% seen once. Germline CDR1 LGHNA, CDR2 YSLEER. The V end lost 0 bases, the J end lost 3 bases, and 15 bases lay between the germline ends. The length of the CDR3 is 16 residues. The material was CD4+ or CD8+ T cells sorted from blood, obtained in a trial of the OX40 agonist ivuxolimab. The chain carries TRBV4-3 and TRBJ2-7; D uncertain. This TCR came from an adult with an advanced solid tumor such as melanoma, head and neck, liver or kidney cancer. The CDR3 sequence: CASSQDASRPHYEQYF. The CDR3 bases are TGCGCCAGCAGCCAAGATGCGTCCAGGCCCCACTACGAGCAGTACTTC.